The 3 T cell receptor beta chains given below trace back to one sample, sequenced in a study of beta chain features in type 1 diabetes (dated by TCRdb to 2017 to 2018). Library preparation employed the immunoSEQ multiplex PCR assay. The High Capacity cDNA Reverse Transcription Kit was used to reverse transcribe all of the isolated RNA, meaning that expressed TCRB transcripts were what got sequenced. Entries here come from immuneACCESS through TCRdb and include only in-frame sequences with V and J called. Some clones fail to appear in such tables; in the studies checked, an unresolved V gene covers under half of the shortfall, and the cause of the remainder is unknown. This sample comprises around 320,000 clones, about 15% of them detected only once. The ten largest clones take up about 6.6% of the sample. The sequencing input was central memory CD4+ T cells from blood. The receptors were gathered from a man between 25 and 39 years old in good health.

The sample holds a few counts of this clone. The J gene is TRBJ2-5, the V gene TRBV4-1, with D unclear. The CDR3 consists of 15 residues. V dropped 2 bases and J dropped 4 bases, with 14 bases sitting between them. In germline, CDR1 is MGHRA, CDR2 YSYEKL. Here the CDR3 reads CASSQNGVSPETQYF. The CDR3 region has the DNA TGCGCCAGCAGCCAAAATGGTGTGAGCCCAGAGACCCAGTACTTC.

The chain is built from TRBV18 and TRBJ1-4; 7 bases align to TRBD1. Germline CDR1 reads KGHSH; CDR2 reads LQKENI. This CDR3 is 14 amino acids long. V lost 5 bases to trimming and J lost 5 bases; unmatched junction nucleotides: 5. The CDR3, as DNA: TGTGCCAGCTCATCCGGGACAGAAAATGAAAAACTGTTTTTT. Translating it yields CASSSGTENEKLFF.

A few counts support this clone. This sequence joins TRBV6-5 and TRBJ2-3; 9 bases are shared with TRBD2. Unmatched junction bases numbered 9, after V lost 7 bases and J lost 4 bases. Germline V gene data show CDR1 as MNHEY and CDR2 as SVGAGI. The CDR3 is 15 residues long. CDR3 DNA sequence: TGTGCCAGCACCCGGTCAGCGGGGGGACCAGATACGCAGTATTTT. It translates to CASTRSAGGPDTQYF.